Presented here are 30 T cell receptor beta chains from one specimen sequenced in a study of cytomegalovirus exposure and HLA in healthy donors. Researchers ran the PCR with 60 Vbeta and 13 Jbeta primers. This table comes from immunoSEQ multiplex PCR, and its TCRdb copy is limited to in-frame clones, with some not included. This table holds approximately 97,000 clones, around 81% found once. Sequenced input: PBMCs. The receptors come from a man between 40 and 49 years old in good health and CMV-seropositive.

The J gene is TRBJ1-1, the V gene TRBV19, with TRBD1 as a possible D gene (6 bases). From germline, CDR1 is LNHDA and CDR2 SQIVND (reference sequence). The ends were cut back, 6 bases at V and 1 base at J, with 12 bases in the middle. The CDR3 is made up of 14 amino acids. The chain's CDR3 is CASRADRTNTEAFF. In nucleotides, the CDR3 is TGTGCCAGTAGGGCAGACAGGACGAACACTGAAGCTTTCTTT.

CDR3 residues: CASRTENTGELFF. For the CDR3, the DNA is TGTGCCAGCAGGACAGAGAACACCGGGGAGCTGTTTTTT. V and J are TRBV2 and TRBJ2-2, with D perhaps matching TRBD1 (5 bases). Deletions cut 6 bases from V and 1 base from J, with 6 bases between. This CDR3 is built from 13 residues. Germline values: CDR1 SNHLY, CDR2 FYNNEI.

This clone appeared a single time. The rearrangement joins TRBV28 to TRBJ2-7; TRBD1 agrees at 8 bases. Trimming cost V 1 base and J 7 bases; bases outside gene matches: 6. CDR1 MDHEN and CDR2 SYDVKM come from the germline V gene. The CDR3 is 14 amino acids. The CDR3 here is CASSLSTGAGEQYF. The CDR3 nucleotides read TGTGCCAGCAGTTTATCGACAGGGGCGGGGGAGCAGTACTTC.

The chain has TRBV5-8 and TRBJ1-1, with 7 nucleotides matching TRBD1. With V trimmed by 3 bases and J by 4 bases, 6 bases remained unmatched. Germline V lookup: CDR1 SGHTS, CDR2 YDEGEE. This CDR3 contains 14 residues. The DNA for the CDR3 is TGTGCCAGCAGCTACCTGACAGGGACCACTGAAGCTTTCTTT. It specifies CASSYLTGTTEAFF. Full variable domain (rest looked up from reference TRBV5-8 and TRBJ1-1): EAGVTQSPTHLIKTRGQQATLRCSPISGHTSVYWYQQALGLGLQFLLWYDEGEERNRGNFPPRFSGRQFPNYSSELNVNALELEDSALYLCASSYLTGTTEAFFGQGTRLTVV.

This chain links TRBV5-1 with TRBJ1-5; unclear D gene. Germline V gives CDR1 SGHRS, CDR2 YFSETQ. The CDR3 spans 13 residues. V lost 4 bases, J lost 4 bases, and 9 bases lay in between. The CDR3 nucleotides read TGCGCCAGCAGCCGGGATCCAAATCAGCCCCAGCATTTT. It yields the protein CASSRDPNQPQHF.

This clone was counted a single time. The rearrangement links TRBV9 to TRBJ2-1; tentatively, D is TRBD2 (6 bases). Per germline, CDR1 SGDLS and CDR2 YYNGEE. CDR3 length: 15 amino acids. Trimming shortened V by 3 bases and J by 1 base, and 11 bases separated the two germline ends. The CDR3 DNA reads TGTGCCAGCAGCGATGGGGGAGGATCCTACAATGAGCAGTTCTTC. Protein: CASSDGGGSYNEQFF.

The chain carries TRBV7-2 and TRBJ1-5, with TRBD1 as a possible D gene (6 bases). In germline, CDR1 is SGHTA, CDR2 FQGNSA. The CDR3 consists of 12 residues. V gave up 5 bases and J gave up 8 bases, with 10 bases separating them. CDR3 loop: CASSPRGEPQHF. The CDR3 nucleotides are TGTGCCAGCAGCCCCAGGGGTGAGCCCCAGCATTTT.

CDR3 loop: CASSLGRNTGELFF. The CDR3 nucleotides read TGTGCCAGCAGTTTAGGCAGGAACACCGGGGAGCTGTTTTTT. This rearrangement joins TRBV28 to TRBJ2-2; D not resolved. Trimming stripped 2 bases from V and 1 base from J, with 5 bases between. The germline CDR1 and CDR2 sequences are MDHEN and SYDVKM. The CDR3 extends over 14 amino acids.

This chain uses TRBV9 with TRBJ2-7, with D perhaps matching TRBD2 (5 bases). Trimming took 3 bases from V and 2 from J, leaving 12 bases between them. CDR1 is SGDLS and CDR2 is YYNGEE in the germline V gene. This CDR3 has 14 residues. CDR3 coding DNA: TGTGCCAGCAGCGAGGGAGATCTTACCTACGAGCAGTACTTC. Translated, it gives CASSEGDLTYEQYF.

This chain connects TRBV18 to TRBJ2-1, with D maybe TRBD1 (6 bases). The CDR3 is made up of 14 amino acids. Germline V lookup: CDR1 KGHSH, CDR2 LQKENI. Trimming removed 3 bases at V and 6 bases at J, with 12 bases between. The CDR3 is CASSPVLQGNEQFF. CDR3 nucleotide sequence: TGTGCCAGCTCACCTGTTCTACAGGGCAATGAGCAGTTCTTC.

CDR3 DNA: TGTGCCAGTAGTACCCGGAGCTCTGGGGCCAACGTCCTGACTTTC. Translation gives CASSTRSSGANVLTF. The chain links TRBV19 to TRBJ2-6; the D is unclear. Looked up from germline, CDR1 is LNHDA and CDR2 is SQIVND (reference sequence). There are 15 residues in the CDR3. V was clipped by 4 bases and J by 0 bases, with 7 bases between them.

The CDR3, as DNA: TGTGCCAGCAGCAGGGACTCCGGTTCGAGTGGCTACACCTTC. This codes for CASSRDSGSSGYTF. This chain joins TRBV5-6 and TRBJ1-2; D may be TRBD1 (5 bases). Trimming shortened V by 4 bases and J by 7 bases, and 17 bases separated the two germline ends. Germline V CDR1 and CDR2: SGHDT, YYEEEE. This CDR3 is 14 amino acids long.

This clone has only a few counts. V usage is TRBV7-3 and J usage is TRBJ2-3, with D perhaps TRBD2 (5 bases). The germline V gene encodes CDR1 SGHTA and CDR2 FQGTGA. The CDR3 is made up of 14 amino acids. Trimming took 2 bases from V and 5 from J, leaving 11 bases between them. The CDR3 is CASSLGEIGDTQYF. The CDR3 bases are TGTGCCAGCAGCTTAGGGGAGATAGGAGATACGCAGTATTTT. The whole variable domain, remainder taken from reference TRBV7-3 and TRBJ2-3, is GAGVSQTPSNKVTEKGKYVELRCDPISGHTALYWYRQSLGQGPEFLIYFQGTGAADDSGLPNDRFFAVRPEGSVSTLKIQRTERGDSAVYLCASSLGEIGDTQYFGPGTRLTVL.

V and J are TRBV9 and TRBJ2-1; 8 bases agree with TRBD2. Trimming cost V 3 bases and J 7 bases; bases outside gene matches: 18. This CDR3 spans 18 amino acids. Germline V gene lookup returns CDR1 SGDLS and CDR2 YYNGEE. DNA for the CDR3: TGTGCCAGCAGCGCCCGGGGGTTGGGAGCGGGAGTCGGTAATGAGCAGTTCTTC. Translated: CASSARGLGAGVGNEQFF.

V and J are TRBV28 and TRBJ1-4; the match to TRBD1 covers 7 bases. This CDR3 spans 14 amino acids. Germline V CDR1 and CDR2: MDHEN, SYDVKM. After removal of 6 bases from V and 5 bases from J, the junction contained 6 bases not matched to a gene. The CDR3 sequence: CASSSGTVNEKLFF. Here the CDR3 DNA reads TGTGCCAGCAGCTCAGGGACAGTCAATGAAAAACTGTTTTTT. The full variable domain, completed using reference TRBV28 and TRBJ1-4, is DVKVTQSSRYLVKRTGEKVFLECVQDMDHENMFWYRQDPGLGLRLIYFSYDVKMKEKGDIPEGYSVSREKKERFSLILESASTNQTSMYLCASSSGTVNEKLFFGSGTQLSVL.

This sequence joins TRBV14 and TRBJ2-2; TRBD1 might be the D (6 bases). CDR1 SGHDN and CDR2 FVKESK come from the germline V gene. Deletions cut 3 bases from V and 1 base from J, with 12 bases between. CDR3 size: 16 residues. CDR3 nucleotide sequence: TGTGCCAGCAGCCACAGAATGGACAGGAACACCGGGGAGCTGTTTTTT. It specifies CASSHRMDRNTGELFF.

V usage is TRBV5-8 and J usage is TRBJ2-7, with 8 bases matching TRBD1. Germline V lookup: CDR1 SGHTS, CDR2 YDEGEE. Trimming cost V 1 base and J 3 bases; bases outside gene matches: 6. The CDR3 has 15 amino acids. This chain's CDR3 is CASSLSGQGIYEQYF. The DNA for the CDR3 is TGTGCCAGCAGCTTGAGTGGACAGGGAATCTACGAGCAGTACTTC.

The chain is built from TRBV14 and TRBJ2-3; a weak D match, TRBD1 (6 bases). Trimming pared 4 bases from V and 1 base from J, leaving 12 bases between. Per germline, CDR1 SGHDN and CDR2 FVKESK. The CDR3 has 15 amino acids. The CDR3 DNA sequence: TGTGCCAGCAGCCCCACAGGGAAGGGCACAGATACGCAGTATTTT. It codes for CASSPTGKGTDTQYF.

This clone came up a few times. This rearrangement joins TRBV5-1 to TRBJ2-5; 7 nucleotides match TRBD1. Germline values: CDR1 SGHRS, CDR2 YFSETQ. The CDR3 is 13 amino acids. V trimming: 4 bases; J trimming: 1 base; junction bases outside the gene matches: 1. Here the CDR3 DNA reads TGCGCCAGCAGCCGGGACAGCCAAGAGACCCAGTACTTC. Its protein is CASSRDSQETQYF. Filled out from reference TRBV5-1 and TRBJ2-5, the complete variable domain reads KAGVTQTPRYLIKTRGQQVTLSCSPISGHRSVSWYQQTPGQGLQFLFEYFSETQRNKGNFPGRFSGRQFSNSRSEMNVSTLELGDSALYLCASSRDSQETQYFGPGTRLLVL.

V is TRBV7-2 and J is TRBJ2-1; TRBD2 matches 8 bases. Germline lookup yields CDR1 SGHTA and CDR2 FQGNSA. The CDR3 sequence is 13 residues long. With 4 bases clipped from V and 9 bases from J, the junction kept 5 bases outside the gene matches. The CDR3 sequence: CASSSGGFGEQFF. The CDR3 region has the DNA TGTGCCAGCAGCTCGGGGGGGTTCGGTGAGCAGTTCTTC. The full variable domain, with the rest looked up from reference TRBV7-2 and TRBJ2-1, is GAGVSQSPSNKVTEKGKDVELRCDPISGHTALYWYRQSLGQGLEFLIYFQGNSAPDKSGLPSDRFSAERTGGSVSTLTIQRTQQEDSAVYLCASSSGGFGEQFFGPGTRLTVL.

The chain combines TRBV18 with TRBJ2-5; 13 nucleotides align to TRBD2. The last part of the DNA fits TRBJ2-7 better; the J call may be wrong. Germline-derived CDR1 and CDR2 are KGHSH and LQKENI. The CDR3 covers 15 residues. Here the CDR3 reads CASSPGLAGYHEQYF. The CDR3 DNA is TGTGCCAGCTCACCGGGACTAGCGGGATATCACGAGCAGTACTTC.

The rearrangement uses TRBV11-2 and TRBJ1-5; 7 nucleotides align to TRBD1. The CDR3 contains 15 residues. From germline, CDR1 is SGHAT and CDR2 FQNNGV. V was clipped by 0 bases and J by 6 bases; unmatched bases: 5. The DNA for the CDR3 is TGTGCCAGCAGCTTAGATACAGGGGCCGGTCAGCCCCAGCATTTT. Translation: CASSLDTGAGQPQHF.

The V and J genes are TRBV11-2 and TRBJ1-2; D gene unclear. The V and J ends lost 1 base and 5 bases respectively, with 14 bases between them. Germline lookup yields CDR1 SGHAT and CDR2 FQNNGV. The length of the CDR3 is 15 residues. CDR3 sequence (DNA): TGTGCCAGCAGCTTAGTATCCAGCACAGATTATGGCTACACCTTC. Its translation is CASSLVSSTDYGYTF.

The gene calls are TRBV11-2 and TRBJ2-5; TRBD1 aligns across 8 bases. CDR1 is SGHAT and CDR2 is FQNNGV in the germline V gene. The length of the CDR3 is 15 residues. The ends lost 3 bases at V and 2 bases at J; junction bases unmatched: 5. The CDR3 loop is CASSFRTGLQETQYF. In DNA, the CDR3 is TGTGCCAGCAGCTTCCGGACAGGGCTGCAAGAGACCCAGTACTTC.

This clone was seen just once. An end of the junction differs from the germline gene, which may be a read error. This sequence joins TRBV6-4 and TRBJ2-6; TRBD1 is a possible D gene (5 bases). The CDR3 is 17 residues long. Germline values: CDR1 MRHNA, CDR2 SNTAGT. CDR3 residues: CASSARGPSSGANGLTF. The CDR3, as DNA: TGTGCCAGCAGTGCAAGGGGTCCCAGCTCTGGGGCCAACGGCCTGACTTTC.

The chain uses TRBV11-3 and TRBJ2-7, with 14 bases identical to TRBD2. In germline, CDR1 is SGHNT, CDR2 YENEEA. The CDR3 loop spans 15 amino acids. V was pared by 4 bases and J by 5 bases, with 4 bases of the junction left unmatched. CDR3 protein: CASSSGLAGAHEQYF. For the CDR3, the DNA is TGTGCCAGCAGCTCGGGACTAGCGGGAGCCCACGAGCAGTACTTC.

The genes are TRBV29-1 and TRBJ1-2, with TRBD1 as a possible D gene (5 bases). Trimming pared 6 bases from V and 6 bases from J, leaving 11 bases between. CDR1 and CDR2 from the germline V gene are SQVTM and ANQGSEA. CDR3 length: 11 residues. CDR3 DNA sequence: TGCAGCGTCCAGGGACTGAATGGCTACACCTTC. Amino acid sequence: CSVQGLNGYTF.

This clone was seen just once. This sequence joins TRBV5-1 and TRBJ2-3, with 10 bases that match TRBD1. The germline gives CDR1 SGHRS, CDR2 YFSETQ. V lost 4 bases to trimming and J lost 0 bases; unmatched junction nucleotides: 2. The length of the CDR3 is 15 residues. The CDR3 spells CASSAGQGSTDTQYF. Here the CDR3 DNA reads TGCGCCAGCAGCGCGGGACAGGGGAGCACAGATACGCAGTATTTT.

The V and J genes are TRBV5-1 and TRBJ2-2; D call uncertain. The V gene lost 4 bases and the J gene lost 2 bases, with 3 bases spanning the gap. CDR3 length: 12 amino acids. Germline CDR1 reads SGHRS; CDR2 reads YFSETQ. The CDR3, as DNA: TGCGCCAGCAGCCCTAACACCGGGGAGCTGTTTTTT. It specifies CASSPNTGELFF.

V gene TRBV28 combines with J gene TRBJ2-1, with 9 bases aligning to TRBD2. CDR1 and CDR2 (germline): MDHEN, SYDVKM. Losses at the gene ends were 1 base for V and 4 bases for J; bases not matched to a gene: 5. The CDR3 contains 16 residues. This chain's CDR3 is CASSLSAGGRYNEQFF. CDR3 coding DNA: TGTGCCAGCAGTTTATCGGCGGGAGGGCGTTACAATGAGCAGTTCTTC.